This T cell receptor beta chain was captured by sequencing in a study of blood T cell repertoires in COVID-19. The wider study: Researchers got acute and convalescent COVID-19 samples from the United States, Italy and Spain. T cells, B-cell-depleted T cells, or PBMCs provided the cDNA or gDNA that served as material.

Trimming removed 6 bases from V and 7 bases from J; junction bases left unmatched: 11. Germline CDR1 MGHDK, CDR2 SYGVNS. The CDR3 extends over 15 amino acids. Original processing methods: Nucleated cell number was recorded as an estimate derived from reference gene primer amplification. Repertoires were generated with immunoSEQ multiplex PCR, while TCRdb's copy carries only in-frame clones and drops some. That table is the source of V, J and clone size, and D and trimming were worked out from the DNA. The table records over 25,000 clones, roughly 85% of them present only once. The V and J genes are TRBV25-1 and TRBJ1-5; TRBD1 matches at 8 bases. The receptor comes from an elderly man with active COVID-19. The sequenced material came from peripheral blood. The CDR3 DNA sequence: TGTGCCAGCAGGGCCCGGGACAGGAAGGAGCAGCCCCAGCATTTT. Translation: CASRARDRKEQPQHF.